Presented here are 18 T cell receptor beta chains from one specimen sequenced in a study of cytomegalovirus exposure and HLA in healthy donors. A multiplex PCR was run with 60 Vbeta primers and 13 Jbeta primers. Method: immunoSEQ multiplex PCR; TCRdb's copy keeps in-frame clones and lacks some. The data hold about 150,000 clones, with more than 60% observed a single time. The sequenced material came from PBMCs. The origin of the receptors is a man aged 25-45 years in good health and CMV-seropositive.

In its sample, this clone was seen a few times. The chain recombines TRBV6-5 with TRBJ1-2; D might be TRBD1 (5 bases). CDR1 is MNHEY and CDR2 is SVGAGI in the germline V gene. CDR3 length: 15 amino acids. V shed 0 bases and J shed 8 bases, with 16 bases lying between them. The CDR3 DNA reads as TGTGCCAGCAGTTACTCGGGGTCGGGGGGAGAAGGCTACACCTTC. As protein: CASSYSGSGGEGYTF.

The chain carries TRBV19 and TRBJ2-3; 8 bases line up with TRBD2. The CDR3 covers 14 residues. The junction had 5 bases not matched to a gene; V was cut back by 5 bases and J by 4 bases. The germline CDR1 and CDR2 sequences are LNHDA and SQIVND (reference sequence). In nucleotides, the CDR3 is TGTGCCAGTAGTCAGACTAGCGCGGCAGATACGCAGTATTTT. Its translation is CASSQTSAADTQYF. Variable domain in full (rest from reference TRBV19 and TRBJ2-3): DGGITQSPKYLFRKEGQNVTLSCEQNLNHDAMYWYRQDPGQGLRLIYYSQIVNDFQKGDIAEGYSVSREKKESFPLTVTSAQKNPTAFYLCASSQTSAADTQYFGPGTRLTVL.

The gene calls are TRBV29-1 and TRBJ2-7; 7 bases map to TRBD1. Germline values: CDR1 SQVTM, CDR2 ANQGSEA. This CDR3 contains 13 residues. The V segment lost 4 bases and the J segment 3 bases; nucleotides outside the gene matches: 6. DNA of the CDR3: TGCAGCGTTGGGGGGACAGAATACTACGAGCAGTACTTC. Translation gives CSVGGTEYYEQYF.

This rearrangement joins TRBV5-1 to TRBJ1-3, with a weak D call TRBD1 (5 bases). Trimming shortened V by 4 bases and J by 0 bases, and 14 bases separated the two germline ends. This CDR3 region has 16 residues. Germline V gene sequence: CDR1 SGHRS, CDR2 YFSETQ. The CDR3 is CASSPAGRDSGNTIYF. In DNA, the CDR3 is TGCGCCAGCAGCCCTGCGGGACGGGACTCTGGAAACACCATATATTTT.

The chain carries TRBV29-1 and TRBJ1-1; no firm D call. This CDR3 comprises 13 residues. V was cut by 1 base and J by 1 base, with 7 bases left in between. Germline lookup yields CDR1 SQVTM and CDR2 ANQGSEA. The CDR3 DNA reads as TGCAGCGTTGAAGTTAGCCGGAACACTGAAGCTTTCTTT. It yields the protein CSVEVSRNTEAFF. The full variable domain, rest sourced from reference TRBV29-1 and TRBJ1-1, is SAVISQKPSRDICQRGTSLTIQCQVDSQVTMMFWYRQQPGQSLTLIATANQGSEATYESGFVIDKFPISRPNLTFSTLTVSNMSPEDSSIYLCSVEVSRNTEAFFGQGTRLTVV.

The chain joins TRBV29-1 to TRBJ1-1, with unresolved D. Trimming removed 4 bases at V and 3 bases at J, with 6 bases between. The CDR3 is made up of 11 amino acids. Germline V gives CDR1 SQVTM, CDR2 ANQGSEA. The CDR3 sequence is CSVGADTEAFF. The CDR3 DNA follows: TGCAGCGTTGGGGCAGACACTGAAGCTTTCTTT.

This clone has a single count. V is TRBV4-1 and J is TRBJ2-5; 11 nucleotides align to TRBD2. Per germline, CDR1 MGHRA and CDR2 YSYEKL. Trimming cost V 1 base and J 11 bases; bases outside gene matches: 15. The CDR3 runs to 17 residues. The CDR3 region has the DNA TGCGCCAGCAGCCAAGGAATTACTAGCGGGAGCCTCTTTGAGCAGTACTTC. Translation: CASSQGITSGSLFEQYF.

The CDR3 DNA sequence: TGTGCCAGCAGCAAAGGGGGACTAGCGGTTTACAATGAGCAGTTCTTC. This encodes CASSKGGLAVYNEQFF. The chain is built from TRBV2 and TRBJ2-1; TRBD2 matches at 11 bases. The CDR3 runs 16 residues. In germline, CDR1 is SNHLY, CDR2 FYNNEI. V lost 6 bases and J lost 4; bases outside the gene matches: 8.

The CDR3 sequence is CASFSFGSNQPQHF. In nucleotides, the CDR3 is TGTGCCAGCTTCTCCTTCGGTAGCAATCAGCCCCAGCATTTT. The rearrangement links TRBV28 to TRBJ1-5; D not resolved. Germline V CDR1 and CDR2: MDHEN, SYDVKM. With 8 bases removed from V and 0 bases from J, the gap between germline ends came to 11 bases. CDR3 size: 14 residues.

A single count supports this clone. The chain is built from TRBV4-2 and TRBJ1-1; 7 nucleotides align to TRBD1. The V segment lost 5 bases and the J segment 3 bases; nucleotides outside the gene matches: 3. CDR3 length: 13 residues. CDR1 is LGHNA and CDR2 is YNFKEQ in the germline V gene. CDR3 region: CASSRGPDTEAFF. Here the CDR3 DNA reads TGTGCCAGCAGCAGGGGGCCTGACACTGAAGCTTTCTTT.

The chain has TRBV7-9 and TRBJ2-3; D call uncertain. CDR3 length: 17 amino acids. Trimming took 5 bases from V and 1 from J, leaving 19 bases between them. Germline V CDR1 and CDR2: SEHNR, FQNEAQ (reference sequence). CDR3 sequence: CASSRSVTTGGTDTQYF. CDR3 DNA sequence: TGTGCCAGCAGCCGATCCGTCACGACTGGAGGCACAGATACGCAGTATTTT. Full variable domain (outside the CDR3, taken from reference TRBV7-9 and TRBJ2-3): DTGVSQNPRHKITKRGQNVTFRCDPISEHNRLYWYRQTLGQGPEFLTYFQNEAQLEKSRLLSDRFSAERPKGSFSTLEIQRTEQGDSAMYLCASSRSVTTGGTDTQYFGPGTRLTVL.

The chain employs TRBV4-1 and TRBJ1-6, with TRBD1 matching 10 bases. CDR1 is MGHRA, CDR2 YSYEKL, per germline. V lost 0 bases to trimming and J lost 2 bases; unmatched junction nucleotides: 4. The length of the CDR3 is 18 residues. In nucleotides, the CDR3 is TGCGCCAGCAGCCAAGATCTGACAGGGGGCACCTATAATTCACCCCTCCACTTT. This codes for CASSQDLTGGTYNSPLHF.

The chain has TRBV5-1 and TRBJ1-2, with D possibly being TRBD1 (5 bases). CDR1 and CDR2 from the germline V gene are SGHRS and YFSETQ. V dropped 4 bases and J dropped 0 bases, with 10 bases sitting between them. CDR3 length: 14 amino acids. The CDR3 DNA reads as TGCGCCAGCAGCGAGGGGAGGGCTAACTATGGCTACACCTTC. Its protein is CASSEGRANYGYTF.

This clone was picked up one time. V gene TRBV28 combines with J gene TRBJ1-2; 9 bases are shared with TRBD1. The CDR3 extends over 17 amino acids. J lost 4 bases, V lost 6 bases, and 15 bases had no gene match. Germline-derived CDR1 and CDR2 are MDHEN and SYDVKM. The CDR3 DNA sequence: TGTGCCAGCAGGAAGGACAGGGGACGGAAAACCCGCTATGGCTACACCTTC. Its protein product is CASRKDRGRKTRYGYTF.

V gene TRBV29-1 combines with J gene TRBJ2-5; no firm D call. The last part of the DNA fits TRBJ2-7 better; the J call may be wrong. Per germline, CDR1 SQVTM and CDR2 ANQGSEA. The CDR3 is 8 amino acids. Written as DNA, the CDR3 is TGCAGCGTTGACGAGCAGTACTTC. It translates to CSVDEQYF.

This rearrangement joins TRBV19 to TRBJ2-7; TRBD2 matches 7 bases. The CDR3 is 15 residues long. J was trimmed by 6 bases and V by 1 base; bases with no gene match: 9. The germline CDR1 and CDR2 sequences are LNHDA and SQIVND (reference sequence). Written as DNA, the CDR3 is TGTGCCAGTAGTATAGGGCCAGGGAGGGAGTCCGAGCAGTACTTC. It is translated as CASSIGPGRESEQYF.

The rearrangement uses TRBV19 and TRBJ2-2; 12 bases are a match to TRBD1. The germline CDR1 and CDR2 sequences are LNHDA and SQIVND (reference sequence). V trimming: 5 bases; J trimming: 7 bases; junction bases outside the gene matches: 8. The length of the CDR3 is 16 residues. The CDR3 spells CASSPGTGGFGGELFF. The CDR3 DNA is TGTGCCAGTAGTCCCGGGACAGGGGGCTTTGGCGGGGAGCTGTTTTTT.

The chain is built from TRBV28 and TRBJ1-2; tentatively, D is TRBD1 (5 bases). Germline V CDR1 and CDR2: MDHEN, SYDVKM. This CDR3 has 13 residues. The ends were cut back, 5 bases at V and 4 bases at J, with 11 bases in the middle. Written as DNA, the CDR3 is TGTGCCAGCAGTACCTGGGGGGGCTATGGCTACACCTTC. It translates to CASSTWGGYGYTF.